The rows below give T cell receptor beta chains drawn from one sample of a study of blood T cells in healthy people across ages. In TCRdb, the 5' RACE reads were re-called with MiXCR into one record per CDR3 protein. The data hold some 890,000 distinct CDR3 sequences, with approximately 32% observed a single time. These data were also reused for a study on T cells of mothers and their children.

The sample taken for sequencing was blood. These receptors were obtained from a woman aged 40 to 50 in good health. Each CDR3 is given with its conserved first and last residue. Fields, in order: clone size, V gene, D gene, J gene, CDR3 DNA, CDR3 protein. A D gene is named only where the DNA matches it firmly. Clone size, where shown, is once, few, many, or a class for clones that have expanded.

clone size: few; V gene: TRBV20-1; D gene: NA; J gene: TRBJ1-5; CDR3 DNA: TGCAGTGCCCTCTATGTCGGGGTGGGTCAGCCCCAGCATTTT; CDR3 protein: CSALYVGVGQPQHF
clone size: NA; V gene: TRBV5-1; D gene: TRBD1; J gene: TRBJ2-4; CDR3 DNA: TGCGCCAGCAGCCAGAGCGGACAGGGGGAAAACATTCAGTACTTC; CDR3 protein: CASSQSGQGENIQYF
clone size: NA; V gene: TRBV7-9; D gene: TRBD2; J gene: TRBJ2-2; CDR3 DNA: TGTGCCAGCAGCCTCGGACTAGCGGGAGGGGGAGTCACCGGGGAGCTGTTTTTT; CDR3 protein: CASSLGLAGGGVTGELFF
clone size: once; V gene: TRBV4-1; D gene: TRBD2; J gene: TRBJ2-5; CDR3 DNA: TGCGCCAGCAGCCAAGATGAGAGTCTGGGGGGGGGTTTTGTAGAGACCCAGTACTTC; CDR3 protein: CASSQDESLGGGFVETQYF
clone size: many; V gene: TRBV10-3; D gene: NA; J gene: TRBJ2-6; CDR3 DNA: TGTGCCATCACCTCAACTCCAGGGGGGCCTTATGGGGCCAACGTCCTGACTTTC; CDR3 protein: CAITSTPGGPYGANVLTF
clone size: NA; V gene: TRBV4-3; D gene: NA; J gene: TRBJ1-2; CDR3 DNA: TGCGCCAGCAGCCAAGATATGATAACGGGGGGATACTATGGCTACACCTTC; CDR3 protein: CASSQDMITGGYYGYTF
clone size: many; V gene: TRBV28; D gene: NA; J gene: TRBJ2-5; CDR3 DNA: TGTGCCAGCAGTTTTGACAGCTACCAAGAGACCCAGTACTTC; CDR3 protein: CASSFDSYQETQYF
clone size: few; V gene: TRBV7-2; D gene: NA; J gene: TRBJ1-2; CDR3 DNA: TGTGCCAGCAATCACGGGCCTGACTATGGCTACACCTTC; CDR3 protein: CASNHGPDYGYTF
clone size: many; V gene: TRBV13; D gene: NA; J gene: TRBJ2-1; CDR3 DNA: TGTGCCAGCAGCGTGTTAGGGAATGAGCAGTTCTTC; CDR3 protein: CASSVLGNEQFF
clone size: NA; V gene: TRBV27; D gene: TRBD1; J gene: TRBJ1-4; CDR3 DNA: TGTGCCAGCACCCTGGGAAGGGGGCGAGGTGAAAAACTGTTTTTT; CDR3 protein: CASTLGRGRGEKLFF
clone size: few; V gene: TRBV11-2; D gene: NA; J gene: TRBJ2-2; CDR3 DNA: TGTGCCAGCAGACGTAACAGGAACACCGGGGAGCGGTTTTTT; CDR3 protein: CASRRNRNTGERFF
clone size: few; V gene: TRBV20-1; D gene: TRBD1; J gene: TRBJ1-2; CDR3 DNA: TGCAGTGCTAATCAGGGACAGCTATATGGCTACACCTTC; CDR3 protein: CSANQGQLYGYTF
clone size: NA; V gene: TRBV7-2; D gene: TRBD2; J gene: TRBJ2-4; CDR3 DNA: TGTGCCAGCAGCCGTAGCGGGGGGGCCGGGGAAAACATTCGGTACTTC; CDR3 protein: CASSRSGGAGENIRYF
clone size: NA; V gene: TRBV12-3/TRBV12-4; D gene: NA; J gene: TRBJ1-2; CDR3 DNA: TGTGCCAGCACGTGGGGAACAGAGCCACTAGGCTATGGCTACACCTTC; CDR3 protein: CASTWGTEPLGYGYTF
clone size: few; V gene: TRBV4-1; D gene: TRBD1; J gene: TRBJ1-1; CDR3 DNA: TGCGCCAGCAGCCAAGGCTTCAGGGGGTTCACTGAAGCTTTCTTT; CDR3 protein: CASSQGFRGFTEAFF
clone size: few; V gene: TRBV7-8; D gene: TRBD1; J gene: TRBJ2-7; CDR3 DNA: TGTGCCAGCAGCTTAGACCAGACAGGGTGGGACGAGCAGTACTTC; CDR3 protein: CASSLDQTGWDEQYF
clone size: NA; V gene: TRBV28; D gene: NA; J gene: TRBJ2-4; CDR3 DNA: TGTGCCAGCAGTCAAAGGGTTTGGGGCTCCACCCCGGGACGCATTCAGTACTTC; CDR3 protein: CASSQRVWGSTPGRIQYF
clone size: many; V gene: TRBV20-1; D gene: NA; J gene: TRBJ2-7; CDR3 DNA: TGCAGTGCTACGCAAGGGCGCCCGTACGAGCAGTACTTC; CDR3 protein: CSATQGRPYEQYF
clone size: NA; V gene: TRBV12-3/TRBV12-4; D gene: NA; J gene: TRBJ2-1; CDR3 DNA: TGTGCCAGCAGTTTGCTTTCAGGGGACAATGAGCAGTTCTTC; CDR3 protein: CASSLLSGDNEQFF
clone size: NA; V gene: TRBV4-2; D gene: NA; J gene: TRBJ2-3; CDR3 DNA: TGTGCCAGCAGCCAATACGAGGGGGACACAGATACGCAGTATTTT; CDR3 protein: CASSQYEGDTDTQYF
clone size: NA; V gene: TRBV11-2; D gene: TRBD1; J gene: TRBJ1-1; CDR3 DNA: TGTGCCAACAACCTCTCCGGACAGGGAGGAGCTTTCTTT; CDR3 protein: CANNLSGQGGAFF
clone size: NA; V gene: TRBV7-8; D gene: NA; J gene: TRBJ1-1; CDR3 DNA: TGTGCCAGCAGCTTAGGGGGGAAAGGGGTGAACACTGAAGCTTTCTTT; CDR3 protein: CASSLGGKGVNTEAFF
clone size: NA; V gene: TRBV4-2; D gene: NA; J gene: TRBJ2-4; CDR3 DNA: TGTGCCAGCAGCCCTAATGGTGAGGAGCAGTACTTC; CDR3 protein: CASSPNGEEQYF
clone size: NA; V gene: TRBV20-1; D gene: TRBD2; J gene: TRBJ2-5; CDR3 DNA: TGCAGTGCTAGAGTCTCACTAGCGGGGGCACAAGGGACCCAGTACTTC; CDR3 protein: CSARVSLAGAQGTQYF
clone size: few; V gene: TRBV12-3/TRBV12-4; D gene: TRBD1; J gene: TRBJ2-1; CDR3 DNA: TGTGCCAGCAGTTTTTATCGACAGGGTGATGAGCAGTTCTTC; CDR3 protein: CASSFYRQGDEQFF
clone size: NA; V gene: TRBV6-5; D gene: NA; J gene: TRBJ2-7; CDR3 DNA: TGTGCCAGCAGTTACAGGGGTTTCGACGAGCAGTACTTC; CDR3 protein: CASSYRGFDEQYF
clone size: NA; V gene: TRBV20-1; D gene: NA; J gene: TRBJ1-2; CDR3 DNA: TGCAGTGCTTGGGACCCATCTAACTATGGCTACACCTTC; CDR3 protein: CSAWDPSNYGYTF
clone size: few; V gene: TRBV4-3; D gene: NA; J gene: TRBJ1-1; CDR3 DNA: TGCGCCAGCAGCCCCCAGACAGGTCGGAACACTGAAGCTTTCTTT; CDR3 protein: CASSPQTGRNTEAFF
clone size: many; V gene: TRBV6-5; D gene: NA; J gene: TRBJ2-7; CDR3 DNA: TGTGCCAGCAGGCCCAATTTAAGCTCCTACGAGCAGTACTTC; CDR3 protein: CASRPNLSSYEQYF
clone size: NA; V gene: TRBV7-2; D gene: TRBD2; J gene: TRBJ2-1; CDR3 DNA: TGTGCCAGCGGCTCAGGACTAGACGGCTACAATGAGCAGTTCTTC; CDR3 protein: CASGSGLDGYNEQFF
clone size: few; V gene: TRBV28; D gene: TRBD2; J gene: TRBJ2-3; CDR3 DNA: TGTGCCAGCAGTCCTCTCGGAGAGCGGGGGGACACAGGTACGCAGTATTTT; CDR3 protein: CASSPLGERGDTGTQYF
clone size: few; V gene: TRBV12-3/TRBV12-4; D gene: TRBD2; J gene: TRBJ2-3; CDR3 DNA: TGTGCCAGCAGGGAGCGGGGGAGGACAGATACGCAGTATTTT; CDR3 protein: CASRERGRTDTQYF
clone size: NA; V gene: TRBV3-1; D gene: NA; J gene: TRBJ2-5; CDR3 DNA: TGTGCCAGCAGCCAAGAGGGGGGCACCGGGTCCCAAGAGACCCAGTACTTC; CDR3 protein: CASSQEGGTGSQETQYF
clone size: NA; V gene: TRBV5-1; D gene: NA; J gene: TRBJ1-1; CDR3 DNA: TGCGCCAGCAGCTTGGAGGGACTGTGGAACACTGAAGCTTTCTTT; CDR3 protein: CASSLEGLWNTEAFF
clone size: NA; V gene: TRBV3-1; D gene: NA; J gene: TRBJ1-4; CDR3 DNA: TGTGCCAGCAGCCCCCCGGGACGTAATGAAAAACTGTTTTTT; CDR3 protein: CASSPPGRNEKLFF
clone size: NA; V gene: TRBV5-1; D gene: TRBD1; J gene: TRBJ2-7; CDR3 DNA: TGCGCCAGCACCCCAGGGGACAGGGAGTTATACGAGCAGTACTTC; CDR3 protein: CASTPGDRELYEQYF
clone size: many; V gene: TRBV11-2; D gene: NA; J gene: TRBJ2-7; CDR3 DNA: TGTGCCAGCAGATCCTACGACAGGTTCCACGAGCAGTACTTC; CDR3 protein: CASRSYDRFHEQYF
clone size: NA; V gene: TRBV7-3; D gene: NA; J gene: TRBJ1-2; CDR3 DNA: TGTGCCAGCAGCATCGGGACGGCCGATGGCTACACCTTC; CDR3 protein: CASSIGTADGYTF
clone size: many; V gene: TRBV20-1; D gene: TRBD1; J gene: TRBJ1-2; CDR3 DNA: TGCAGTGCTAAGGGGTGGGACAGGGACCTTCCTAACTATGGCTACACCTTC; CDR3 protein: CSAKGWDRDLPNYGYTF
clone size: few; V gene: TRBV12-3/TRBV12-4; D gene: NA; J gene: TRBJ2-5; CDR3 DNA: TGTGCCAGCAGTCTCATAACCGGGACCCTCCAAGAGACCCAGTACTTC; CDR3 protein: CASSLITGTLQETQYF
clone size: many; V gene: TRBV7-2; D gene: NA; J gene: TRBJ2-7; CDR3 DNA: TGTGCCAGCAGCTCGGGACCGAGCCTCTACGAGCAGTACTTC; CDR3 protein: CASSSGPSLYEQYF
clone size: many; V gene: TRBV10-3; D gene: TRBD1; J gene: TRBJ2-7; CDR3 DNA: TGTGCCATCAGTGGGACAGGCACCCCCTACGAGCAGTACTTC; CDR3 protein: CAISGTGTPYEQYF